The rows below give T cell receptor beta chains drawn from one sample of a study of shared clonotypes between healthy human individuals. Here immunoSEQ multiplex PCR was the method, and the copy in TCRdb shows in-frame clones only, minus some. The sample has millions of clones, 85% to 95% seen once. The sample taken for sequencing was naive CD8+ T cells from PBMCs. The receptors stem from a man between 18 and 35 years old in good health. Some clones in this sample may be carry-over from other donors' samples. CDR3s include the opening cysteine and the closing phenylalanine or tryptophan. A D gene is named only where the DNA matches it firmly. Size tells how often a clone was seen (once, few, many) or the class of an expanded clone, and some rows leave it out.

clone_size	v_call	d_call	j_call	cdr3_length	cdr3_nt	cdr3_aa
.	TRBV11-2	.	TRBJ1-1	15	TGTGCCAGCAGCTTAGAGGGGAATCCGAACACTGAAGCTTTCTTT	CASSLEGNPNTEAFF
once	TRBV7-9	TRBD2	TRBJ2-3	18	TGTGCCAGCAGACTAACTAGCGGGAGGTCCTTGGGGAAAGATACGCAGTATTTT	CASRLTSGRSLGKDTQYF
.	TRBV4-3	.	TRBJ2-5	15	TGCGCCAGCAGCCAAGCTTCGGGAACAGGGGAGACCCAGTACTTC	CASSQASGTGETQYF
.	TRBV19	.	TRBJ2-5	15	TGTGCCAGTAGTATAGATCCGAGGGTCCAAGAGACCCAGTACTTC	CASSIDPRVQETQYF
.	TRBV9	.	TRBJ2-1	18	TGTGCCAGCAGCGCCCCTCAGGGGTCAGATCAGTCCTACAATGAGCAGTTCTTC	CASSAPQGSDQSYNEQFF
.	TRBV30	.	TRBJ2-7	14	TGTGCCTGGAGTGGAGGGGGGATCCTTGGGGAGCAGTACTTC	CAWSGGGILGEQYF
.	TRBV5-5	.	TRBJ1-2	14	TGTGCCAGCAGCTTACCCGGGCCCAGCTATGGCTACACCTTC	CASSLPGPSYGYTF
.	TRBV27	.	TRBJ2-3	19	TGTGCCAGAGACTTAACCGGAGGGAGGGGGCGCGTTGGCACAGATACGCAGTATTTT	CARDLTGGRGRVGTDTQYF
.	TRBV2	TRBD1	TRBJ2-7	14	TGTGCCAGCAGTGAAAACGGACAGGCCTACGAGCAGTACTTC	CASSENGQAYEQYF
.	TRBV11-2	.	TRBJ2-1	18	TGTGCCAGCAGCCTCCGGCGGTCGGCCAGTACGGGGGACAATGAGCAGTTCTTC	CASSLRRSASTGDNEQFF
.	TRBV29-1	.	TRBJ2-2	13	TGCAGCACAAGAGGAGGGGGAACCGGGGAGCTGTTTTTT	CSTRGGGTGELFF
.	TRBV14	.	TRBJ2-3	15	TGTGCCAGCCGGCCGGGACTCCGGCCTACAGATACGCAGTATTTT	CASRPGLRPTDTQYF
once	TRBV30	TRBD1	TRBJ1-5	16	TGTGCCTGGAGTCCCAAACGGGCAGGGGGAAATCAGCCCCAGCATTTT	CAWSPKRAGGNQPQHF
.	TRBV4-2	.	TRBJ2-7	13	TGTGCCAGCAGCCAAGCAAGTTCCTACGAGCAGTACTTC	CASSQASSYEQYF
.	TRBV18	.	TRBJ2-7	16	TGTGCCAGCTCACCACGGGACGGGGGTCTTGACTACGAGCAGTACTTC	CASSPRDGGLDYEQYF
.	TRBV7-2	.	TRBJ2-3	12	TGTGCCAGCAGCTTGGACCCAGATACGCAGTATTTT	CASSLDPDTQYF
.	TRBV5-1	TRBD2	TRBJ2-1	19	TGCGCCAGCAGCTTAGGGCCGGGACTAGCGGGTTCCCTTGGCAATGAGCAGTTCTTC	CASSLGPGLAGSLGNEQFF
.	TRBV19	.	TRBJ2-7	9	TGTGATACTTGGAACGAGCAGTACTTC	CDTWNEQYF
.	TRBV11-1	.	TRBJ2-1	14	TGTGCCAGCAGCCAATCCGCGCGGGGCCGCGAGCAGTTCTTC	CASSQSARGREQFF
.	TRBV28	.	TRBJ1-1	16	TGTGCCAGCAGTTTCCCCGCCCGGGGGAAAGAGGGGTCGGCTTTCTTT	CASSFPARGKEGSAFF
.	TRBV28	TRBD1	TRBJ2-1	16	TGTGCCAGCAGTTCAACAGGGACAGGGTCCTACAATGAGCAGTTCTTC	CASSSTGTGSYNEQFF
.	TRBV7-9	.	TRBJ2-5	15	TGTGCCAGCAGCTTCCAGGGGCTGCTCCAAGAGACCCAGTACTTC	CASSFQGLLQETQYF
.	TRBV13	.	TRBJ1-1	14	TGTGCCAGCAGCTACCGGGACGAAAACACTGAAGCTTTCTTT	CASSYRDENTEAFF
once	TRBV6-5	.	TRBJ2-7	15	TGTGCCAGCAGTTACTGGGCGGAAATCTCCTACGAGCAGTACTTC	CASSYWAEISYEQYF
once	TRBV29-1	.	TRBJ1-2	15	TGCAGCGCCCCGGTTCGGACGGGAGGAGCCTATGGCTACACCTTC	CSAPVRTGGAYGYTF
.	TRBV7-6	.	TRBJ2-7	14	TGTGCCAGCAGCCCCGGGACTGGGGACTACGAGCAGTACTTC	CASSPGTGDYEQYF
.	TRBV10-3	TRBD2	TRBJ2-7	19	TGTGCCATCAGTGGTCCCCCAGGGCTAGCGGCCACCAGCTCCTACGAGCAGTACTTC	CAISGPPGLAATSSYEQYF
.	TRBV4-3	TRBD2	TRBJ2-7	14	TGCGCCAGCAGCCCCGGGACTAGAGGCTACGAGCAGTACTTC	CASSPGTRGYEQYF
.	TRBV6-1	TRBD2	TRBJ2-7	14	TGTGCCAGCAGTGAAGCGGGGGGGGGCTACGAGCAGTACTTC	CASSEAGGGYEQYF
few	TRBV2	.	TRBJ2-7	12	TGTGCCAGCATTCTGCCGGTGGCCGAGCAGTACTTC	CASILPVAEQYF
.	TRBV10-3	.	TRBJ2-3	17	TGTGCCATCAGGGCGTGGCGAGGGCCCGAAAGCACAGATACGCAGTATTTT	CAIRAWRGPESTDTQYF
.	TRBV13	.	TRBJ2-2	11	TGTGCCAGCAGCTCAGCCGGGGAGCTGTTTTTT	CASSSAGELFF
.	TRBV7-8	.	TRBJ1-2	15	TGTGCCAGCAGCTTAGCCGGCGTCCACGGATATGGCTACACCTTC	CASSLAGVHGYGYTF
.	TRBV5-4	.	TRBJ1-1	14	TGTGCCAGCAGCTTACAGCGAGGGCACACTGAAGCTTTCTTT	CASSLQRGHTEAFF
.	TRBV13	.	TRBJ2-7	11	TGTGCCAGCAGCTCCGCGAGCGAGCAGTACTTC	CASSSASEQYF
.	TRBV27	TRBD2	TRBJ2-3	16	TGTGCCAGCAGTTCGGGACTAGCGGATTACACAGATACGCAGTATTTT	CASSSGLADYTDTQYF
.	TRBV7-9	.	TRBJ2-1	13	TGTGCCAGCAGATCCGGAGAGGGTAATGAGCAGTTCTTC	CASRSGEGNEQFF
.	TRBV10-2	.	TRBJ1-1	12	TGCGCCAGCAGTGAGAACAGATATGAAGCTTTCTTT	CASSENRYEAFF
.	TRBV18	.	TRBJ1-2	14	TGTGCCAGCTCACCACCGTCGGCAGGATATGGCTACACCTTC	CASSPPSAGYGYTF
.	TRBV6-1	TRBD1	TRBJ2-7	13	TGTGCCAGCCGGGACAGGGCTATCCGCGAGCAGTACTTC	CASRDRAIREQYF
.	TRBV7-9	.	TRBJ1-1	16	TGTGCCAGCAGCCACCGCTCCGGGACCTTAGACACTGAAGCTTTCTTT	CASSHRSGTLDTEAFF
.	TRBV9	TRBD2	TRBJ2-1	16	TGTGCCAGCAGCCCTACCCCCAAACTAGCGGGAGTTGAGCAGTTCTTC	CASSPTPKLAGVEQFF
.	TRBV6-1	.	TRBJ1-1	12	TGTGCCAGCAGTGAATTTAGCACTGAAGCTTTCTTT	CASSEFSTEAFF
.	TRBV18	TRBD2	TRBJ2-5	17	TGTGCCAGCTCACCCCCGGGACTAGCGGGAGTTGGCGAGACCCAGTACTTC	CASSPPGLAGVGETQYF
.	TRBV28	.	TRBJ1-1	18	TGTGCCAGCAGTCCGCGTTGGCTTGGGGCCAAGGTGAACACTGAAGCTTTCTTT	CASSPRWLGAKVNTEAFF
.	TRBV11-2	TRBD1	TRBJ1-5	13	TGTGCCAGCAGCGGGACAGGTGATCAGCCCCAGCATTTT	CASSGTGDQPQHF
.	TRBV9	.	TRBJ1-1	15	TGTGCCAGCAGCGTAGGAGGGAAACCGAACACTGAAGCTTTCTTT	CASSVGGKPNTEAFF
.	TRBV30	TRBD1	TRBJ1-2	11	TGTGCCTGGAGCAGGGGGCCCGGCTACACCTTC	CAWSRGPGYTF
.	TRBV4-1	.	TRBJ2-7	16	TGCGCCAGCAGCCAAGATCTATGGTCGGAGGCTTACGAGCAGTACTTC	CASSQDLWSEAYEQYF
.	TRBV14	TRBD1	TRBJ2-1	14	TGTGCCAGCAGCAACCGGGACAGGTACAATGAGCAGTTCTTC	CASSNRDRYNEQFF
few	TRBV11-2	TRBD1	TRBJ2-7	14	TGTGCCAGCAGCTTCGGGACAGGCACCTACGAGCAGTACTTC	CASSFGTGTYEQYF
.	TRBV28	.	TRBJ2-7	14	TGTGCCAGCAGTTTTATAAGACTGGCCTACGAGCAGTACTTC	CASSFIRLAYEQYF
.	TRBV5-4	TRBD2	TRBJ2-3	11	TGTGCCAGCAGCTCCGGCGGGGGGCCGAGCTTT	CASSSGGGPSF
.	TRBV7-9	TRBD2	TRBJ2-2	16	TGTGCCAGCAGCTTGGGGGCGCGGGAGGACACCGGGGAGCTGTTTTTT	CASSLGAREDTGELFF
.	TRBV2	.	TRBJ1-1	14	TGTGCCAGCAGCCGCCAGGGCCACGAGACTGAAGCTTTCTTT	CASSRQGHETEAFF
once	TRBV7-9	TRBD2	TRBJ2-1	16	TGTGCCAGCAGCTTAGGCTCTAGCGGGAGTGCCTATGAGCAGTTCTTC	CASSLGSSGSAYEQFF
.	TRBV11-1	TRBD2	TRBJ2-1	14	TGTGCCAGCAGCCCTGGGACTAGCATGGGTGAGCAGTTCTTC	CASSPGTSMGEQFF